This entry describes one T cell receptor beta chain. Its antigen remains unknown. These data are taken from a study of Ad26.COV2.S vaccination and SARS-CoV-2 variants. Study-wide background: A COV1001 Ad26.COV2.S trial-arm participant provided the sample. Into the muscle, Ad26.COV2.S was dosed once or twice, 56 days apart.

Study-level results: The TCR-based breadth and depth measures might underestimate overall T cell responses. For non-spike TCRs, breadth in vaccine recipients resembled that in placebo recipients.

V lost 7 bases, J lost 5 bases, and 7 bases stayed unmatched. Germline loops: CDR1 MNHEY, CDR2 SVGEGT. There are 13 residues in the CDR3. As to treatment: roughly 18 received Ad26.COV2.S at low or high dose, single or two shots; 5 received placebo; per-sample allocation not given. At day 63 after the first vaccine or placebo injection, samples were drawn. Produced via immunoSEQ multiplex PCR; TCRdb's table is partial and in-frame only. The sample records 400,000 to 450,000 clones, 80% to 95% being singletons. This specimen consisted of peripheral blood, obtained in a trial of Ad26.COV2.S vaccine versus placebo. The rearrangement joins TRBV6-2 or TRBV6-3 to TRBJ2-7; 8 nucleotides agree with TRBD1. This TCR derives from a person between 18 and 59 years old who received the Ad26.COV2.S COVID-19 vaccine or a placebo. The DNA for the CDR3 is TGTGCCAGCAACCCGACAGGGGCGCACGAGCAGTACTTC. Translating gives CASNPTGAHEQYF.